This record looks at one T cell receptor (beta chain) sequence and its context. Its antigen specificity is not known. Nothing much larger sits one base from this clone, and base qualities are not available. These data come from a study of pediatric ulcerative colitis (dated by TCRdb to about 2019). For the study in its entirety: More than five ulcerative colitis patients had pancolitis and two had left-sided colitis, with histology consistent with ulcerative colitis in all. About nine newly diagnosed, treatment-naive pediatric ulcerative colitis patients and four non-IBD control children each provided paired blood and rectal samples. By Pediatric Ulcerative Colitis Activity Index, mild disease was classified in a couple of patients, moderate disease in several and acute severe colitis in three. Study-wide findings and limitations: Only four individuals were included in the healthy control group, which was small. Two rectal CDR3 clonotypes were present in all ulcerative colitis patients and in none of the controls. For technical reasons, substantially fewer templates were yielded by the blood samples of two patients, and these blood samples were excluded from blood-rectal overlap analysis. Rectal repertoire features separated controls, mild-moderate and acute severe colitis patients; acute severe colitis showed reduced rectal diversity due to clonal expansions. Significantly higher autologous blood-rectal clonal overlap was found in ulcerative colitis patients than in controls, which suggested increased T cell trafficking to inflamed tissue. Repertoires were derived from total lymphocyte DNA, so rare subsets such as regulatory T cells may have patterns not reflected.

Through the immunoSEQ TRB Survey service, multiplex V and J primers were used to amplify rearranged CDR3 beta regions from genomic DNA. To keep sequencing depth the same across samples, survey-level depth of up to 500,000 reads per sample was applied. Libraries were purified, pooled and sequenced on Illumina technology. As for the authors' bioinformatics: Productive clonality, sample overlap, pairwise scatters, CDR3 beta length, V/D/J gene usage and productiveness were assessed with immunoSEQ online tools. Calculated diversity was the number of unique rearrangements divided by total templates times 100; Shannon and Simpson indices were also computed. Principal component analysis used the R prcomp function and ggbiplot package on Z-score normalized data. Morisita's index was used to measure clonal overlap between blood and rectum within each subject. TCRdb retrieved this table from immuneACCESS and kept in-frame rearrangements only. Not all clones are present; in checked studies, unresolved V genes account for under half, and no reason is known for the remainder. V and J calls and clone size are those listed in that table; D and trimming were worked out from the DNA. The sample has about 36,000 clones on record, around four fifths of them singletons. The leading ten clones occupy approximately 25% of the sample.

The germline V gene provides CDR1 MDHEN and CDR2 SYDVKM. V loses 7 bases of germline sequence and J loses 6 bases, and the interval between the two ends is 10 bases. The CDR3 measures 12 amino acids from cysteine to phenylalanine. Only the CDR3 region is kept as DNA, spanning 36 bases read in frame from base 1. Before the diagnostic colonoscopy, none of the ulcerative colitis patients had been given immunosuppressive medication. Blood was sampled at the time of the colonoscopy. The Wizard kit (Promega) was used to extract genomic DNA from the blood and intestinal samples. The sample consisted of blood. This TCR derives from a girl aged 5 to 17 with moderate ulcerative colitis. The chain is made from TRBV28 and TRBJ2-1; perhaps TRBD1 is the D gene, with 5 bases matching. The CDR3 is CASTIRGNEQFF. The DNA sequence reads TGTGCCAGCACTATAAGGGGCAATGAGCAGTTCTTC.